One and the same sample provided the 5 T cell receptor beta chains below, sequenced in a study of blood T cells in healthy people across ages. The use of a sample-barcoded 5' primer and a J-beta primer mix characterized a second PCR of roughly 6 to 11 cycles. TCRdb fed the 5' RACE reads into MiXCR, producing one record per CDR3 protein. This sample carries some 730,000 distinct CDR3 sequences, 20% to 25% of them seen once, and the ten largest clones take around a fifth. Sequencing was done on a sample of blood. These TCRs come from a man between 65 and 85 years old in good health.

This clonotype was observed a handful of times. V is TRBV19 and J is TRBJ1-2, with no clear D. The V gene's germline CDR1 is LNHDA and CDR2 SQIVND (reference sequence). Trimming cost V 7 bases and J 5 bases, with 20 bases left between them. This CDR3 comprises 15 residues. This chain's CDR3 is CASNRWSGEGYGYTF. The CDR3, as DNA: TGTGCCAGTAACCGGTGGTCTGGGGAAGGGTATGGCTACACCTTC.

This clonotype was picked up a small number of times. The J gene is TRBJ2-1, the V gene TRBV20-1; TRBD2 matches 13 bases. The J call may be wrong; the DNA end is better matched by TRBJ2-5. This CDR3 region has 14 residues. Per germline, CDR1 DFQATT and CDR2 SNEGSKA (reference sequence). This CDR3 reads CSARGLAGLETQYF. For the CDR3, the DNA is TGCAGTGCTAGGGGACTAGCGGGATTAGAGACCCAGTACTTC.

This clonotype was seen many times. The genes are TRBV12-3 or TRBV12-4 and TRBJ2-1, with D possibly TRBD1 on 5 matching bases. V lost 7 bases and J 2 bases, leaving 15 bases between the germline ends. The CDR3 runs 15 residues. CDR3 coding DNA: TGTGCCAGCATCGAGGTGGCAGGGACCTACAATGAGCAGTTCTTC. It yields the protein CASIEVAGTYNEQFF.

This clonotype was recorded at least ten times. The rearrangement uses TRBV28 and TRBJ1-2; 10 bases are a match to TRBD1. The trim removed 6 bases at V and 0 bases at J, leaving 13 bases unmatched. Germline V gene sequence: CDR1 MDHEN, CDR2 SYDVKM. The CDR3 extends over 18 amino acids. CDR3 in DNA: TGTGCCAGCAGCCCCCTAGGACAGGGGGTTTCCACTAACTATGGCTACACCTTC. Its translation: CASSPLGQGVSTNYGYTF.

This clonotype appeared a few times. The chain links TRBV12-3 or TRBV12-4 to TRBJ2-5; D is undetermined. This CDR3 comprises 12 residues. With 5 bases removed from V and 11 bases from J, the gap between germline ends came to 15 bases. DNA of the CDR3: TGTGCCAGCAGTCCCTCAGTCCTGGAGCAGTACTTC. It is translated as CASSPSVLEQYF.